Listed below are T cell receptor beta chains from one sample, sequenced in a study of shared clonotypes between healthy human individuals. TCRdb's table, derived via immunoSEQ multiplex PCR, lists solely in-frame clones and lacks some. Here the sample spans 2 million to 2.5 million clones, over 85% being singletons. The sample was naive CD4+ T cells from PBMCs. These receptors were obtained from a man in his late teens or twenties in good health. Some clones in this sample may be carry-over from other donors' samples. The CDR3 runs from the conserved cysteine through the conserved F or W. The order of the fields is J gene, clone size, D gene, V gene, CDR3 DNA, CDR3 protein. D genes are given only for firm matches. Clone sizes are given selectively: once, few, many, or a class where the clone is expanded.

j_call: TRBJ1-5; clone_size: few; d_call: -; v_call: TRBV28; cdr3_nt: TGTGCCAGCAGTTTACTGGGGGGCAGGGGCCAGCCCCAGCATTTT; cdr3_aa: CASSLLGGRGQPQHF
j_call: TRBJ2-7; clone_size: -; d_call: -; v_call: TRBV5-1; cdr3_nt: TGCGCCAGCAGCTTGGAGGCGGGGATTTTTTCCTACGAGCAGTACTTC; cdr3_aa: CASSLEAGIFSYEQYF
j_call: TRBJ2-6; clone_size: -; d_call: -; v_call: TRBV27; cdr3_nt: TGTGCCAGCAGTTCCCCAGGGGACCCTCTTAACTCTGGGGCCAACGTCCTGACTTTC; cdr3_aa: CASSSPGDPLNSGANVLTF
j_call: TRBJ2-3; clone_size: -; d_call: TRBD2; v_call: TRBV7-6; cdr3_nt: TGTGCCAGCAGCTTAACCGGGACTAGCGGCACAGATACGCAGTATTTT; cdr3_aa: CASSLTGTSGTDTQYF
j_call: TRBJ2-3; clone_size: -; d_call: TRBD2; v_call: TRBV7-9; cdr3_nt: TGTGCCAGCATCCCTCTGGCTAGCGGGACAGATACGCAGTATTTT; cdr3_aa: CASIPLASGTDTQYF
j_call: TRBJ2-2; clone_size: -; d_call: TRBD2; v_call: TRBV12-5; cdr3_nt: TGTGCTAGTGGTTTGGTGACTAGCGGGAGTAGCACCGGGGAGCTGTTTTTT; cdr3_aa: CASGLVTSGSSTGELFF
j_call: TRBJ1-2; clone_size: -; d_call: -; v_call: TRBV7-2; cdr3_nt: TGTGCCAGCAGCGCCCACCGTAACTATGGCTACACCTTC; cdr3_aa: CASSAHRNYGYTF
j_call: TRBJ1-1; clone_size: once; d_call: TRBD1; v_call: TRBV5-1; cdr3_nt: TGCGCCAGCAGCTTATCCGGGACAGGGGCGAACACTGAAGCTTTCTTT; cdr3_aa: CASSLSGTGANTEAFF
j_call: TRBJ1-1; clone_size: few; d_call: -; v_call: TRBV29-1; cdr3_nt: TGCAGCGTTGTCACCAACACTGAAGCTTTCTTT; cdr3_aa: CSVVTNTEAFF
j_call: TRBJ1-3; clone_size: -; d_call: TRBD1; v_call: TRBV28; cdr3_nt: TGTGCCGGGGGGGACAGGGCGTCTGGAAACACCATATATTTT; cdr3_aa: CAGGDRASGNTIYF
j_call: TRBJ1-4; clone_size: few; d_call: -; v_call: TRBV4-1; cdr3_nt: TGCGCCAGCAGCAAGACAAGAGGAGAAAAACTGTTTTTT; cdr3_aa: CASSKTRGEKLFF
j_call: TRBJ1-1; clone_size: -; d_call: TRBD1; v_call: TRBV7-9; cdr3_nt: TGTGCCAGCAGCTTAAGGGGGCAGAGCAAGGGGACTGAAGCTTTCTTT; cdr3_aa: CASSLRGQSKGTEAFF
j_call: TRBJ1-4; clone_size: -; d_call: -; v_call: TRBV18; cdr3_nt: TGTGCCAGCTCACCAGCGGGGAGTAATGAAAAACTGTTTTTT; cdr3_aa: CASSPAGSNEKLFF
j_call: TRBJ2-7; clone_size: -; d_call: -; v_call: TRBV28; cdr3_nt: TGTGCCAGTACAGGCTCCGGGCAGTACTTC; cdr3_aa: CASTGSGQYF
j_call: TRBJ2-3; clone_size: -; d_call: TRBD1; v_call: TRBV29-1; cdr3_nt: TGCAGCTCCCGGGACAGGGGATTTGCAGATACGCAGTATTTT; cdr3_aa: CSSRDRGFADTQYF
j_call: TRBJ1-1; clone_size: -; d_call: -; v_call: TRBV6-5; cdr3_nt: TGTGCCAGCAGTCGCAACACTGAAGCTTTCTTT; cdr3_aa: CASSRNTEAFF
j_call: TRBJ2-5; clone_size: -; d_call: TRBD2; v_call: TRBV6-1; cdr3_nt: TGTGCCAGTAGCCGACTAGCCCGGGAGACCCAGTACTTC; cdr3_aa: CASSRLARETQYF
j_call: TRBJ1-1; clone_size: -; d_call: TRBD1; v_call: TRBV29-1; cdr3_nt: TGCAGCGTACGGGACAGGGCGAACACTGAAGCTTTCTTT; cdr3_aa: CSVRDRANTEAFF
j_call: TRBJ1-2; clone_size: -; d_call: -; v_call: TRBV5-1; cdr3_nt: TGCGCCAGCAGCTTGGGGTTTGGGGGTAACTATGGCTACACCTTC; cdr3_aa: CASSLGFGGNYGYTF
j_call: TRBJ2-7; clone_size: -; d_call: -; v_call: TRBV28; cdr3_nt: TGTGCCAGCAGCACCCCGGGGAGCTCCTACGAGCAGTACTTC; cdr3_aa: CASSTPGSSYEQYF
j_call: TRBJ2-2; clone_size: -; d_call: -; v_call: TRBV16; cdr3_nt: TGTGCCAGCACCCAAAGAGCGAACACCGGGGAGCTGTTTTTT; cdr3_aa: CASTQRANTGELFF
j_call: TRBJ2-7; clone_size: -; d_call: -; v_call: TRBV28; cdr3_nt: TGTGCCAGCAGTATCCGGACAGTCTACGAGCAGTACTTC; cdr3_aa: CASSIRTVYEQYF
j_call: TRBJ2-1; clone_size: -; d_call: -; v_call: TRBV7-2; cdr3_nt: TGTGCCAGCAGCTTAGCGCCAGGTCTAAATGAGCAGTTCTTC; cdr3_aa: CASSLAPGLNEQFF
j_call: TRBJ2-1; clone_size: -; d_call: -; v_call: TRBV7-2; cdr3_nt: TGTGCCAGCAGCTTAGCAAGCGGGCCTAATGAGCAGTTCTTC; cdr3_aa: CASSLASGPNEQFF
j_call: TRBJ2-5; clone_size: -; d_call: -; v_call: TRBV7-3; cdr3_nt: TGTGCCAGCAGCTCGACGGGGCTCGCGTACCAAGAGACCCAGTACTTC; cdr3_aa: CASSSTGLAYQETQYF
j_call: TRBJ2-3; clone_size: -; d_call: -; v_call: TRBV5-4; cdr3_nt: TGTGCCAGCAGCTCGGTTGGGGGGAGCACAGATACGCAGTATTTT; cdr3_aa: CASSSVGGSTDTQYF
j_call: TRBJ2-5; clone_size: -; d_call: -; v_call: TRBV4-1; cdr3_nt: TGCGCCAGCAGCCAAGAACCCTCGACCCCGTGGGAGACCCAGTACTTC; cdr3_aa: CASSQEPSTPWETQYF
j_call: TRBJ2-5; clone_size: -; d_call: -; v_call: TRBV15; cdr3_nt: TGTGCCACCAGCAGAGATAGGCAGGAGGGAAGTAGGGGAGAGACCCAGTACTTC; cdr3_aa: CATSRDRQEGSRGETQYF
j_call: TRBJ1-1; clone_size: -; d_call: TRBD1; v_call: TRBV6-6; cdr3_nt: TGTGCCAGCAGTGGAACCAGGGGGTCCATGAACACTGAAGCTTTCTTT; cdr3_aa: CASSGTRGSMNTEAFF